This entry describes one T cell receptor (beta chain). This sample is part of a study of blood T cell repertoires in COVID-19. Study-wide background: Specimens from acute and convalescent COVID-19 originated in the United States, Italy and Spain.

This CDR3 comprises 13 residues. V lost 4 bases and J lost 3, with 10 bases in between. Germline CDR1 reads LGHDT; CDR2 reads YNNKEL (reference sequence). Profiled with immunoSEQ multiplex PCR; TCRdb holds only in-frame clones, not every one. The data show hundreds of thousands of clones, 75% to 85% seen once. V usage is TRBV3-1 (or the pseudogene TRBV3-2) and J usage is TRBJ2-7; D may be TRBD2 (5 bases). The sequenced sample consisted of peripheral blood. This TCR derives from a woman aged 70 to 79 with acute or convalescent COVID-19. The CDR3 DNA reads as TGTGCCAGCAGCCCTTGGGGAGACTACGAGCAGTACTTC. Protein product: CASSPWGDYEQYF.